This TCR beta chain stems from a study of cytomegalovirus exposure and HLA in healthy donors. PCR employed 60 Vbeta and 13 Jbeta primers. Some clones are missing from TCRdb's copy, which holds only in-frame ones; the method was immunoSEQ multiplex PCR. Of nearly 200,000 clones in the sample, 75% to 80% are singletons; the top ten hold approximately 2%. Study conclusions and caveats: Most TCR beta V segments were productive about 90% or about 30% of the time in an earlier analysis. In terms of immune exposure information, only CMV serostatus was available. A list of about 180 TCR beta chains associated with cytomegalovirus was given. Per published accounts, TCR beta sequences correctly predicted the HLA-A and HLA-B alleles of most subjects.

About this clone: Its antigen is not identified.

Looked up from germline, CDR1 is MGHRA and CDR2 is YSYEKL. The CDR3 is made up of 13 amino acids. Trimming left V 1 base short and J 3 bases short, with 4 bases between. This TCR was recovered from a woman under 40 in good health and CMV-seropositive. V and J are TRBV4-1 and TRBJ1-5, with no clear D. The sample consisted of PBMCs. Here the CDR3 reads CASSQALNQPQHF. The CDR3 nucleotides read TGCGCCAGCAGCCAAGCCCTCAATCAGCCCCAGCATTTT.